One and the same sample provided the 13 T cell receptor beta chains below, sequenced in a study of blood T cell repertoires in COVID-19 (dated by TCRdb to about 2020). The receptor library was made with the immunoSEQ multiplex PCR assay. TCRdb obtained this table from immuneACCESS and retained in-frame rearrangements with V and J assigned. These tables miss some clones; where compared with another copy, unresolved V genes account for less than half of the shortfall, and the remainder is unexplained. For this sample the table gives roughly 150,000 clones, of which 80% to 85% were detected only once. The biggest ten clones account for around 5% of the sample. What was sequenced was PBMCs or T cells enriched from blood (not recorded which). These receptors all stem from an older man who had been exposed to COVID-19.

The chain carries TRBV10-3 and TRBJ1-1; the D gene is possibly TRBD1 (5 bases). The ends were cut back, 2 bases at V and 11 bases at J, with 18 bases in the middle. The CDR3 has 14 amino acids. The germline V gene has CDR1 ENHRY and CDR2 SYGVKD. CDR3 sequence (DNA): TGTGCCATCAGTGAGAGTAGGGCCCCGGAGGGGGCTTTCTTT. It specifies CAISESRAPEGAFF.

The rearrangement joins TRBV11-2 to TRBJ2-7; D possibly corresponds to TRBD1 (5 bases). The ends were cut back, 0 bases at V and 3 bases at J, with 9 bases in the middle. In germline, CDR1 is SGHAT, CDR2 FQNNGV. The CDR3 is made up of 14 amino acids. Here the CDR3 DNA reads TGTGCCAGCAGCTTAGACCCAGGGAACTACGAGCAGTACTTC. It specifies CASSLDPGNYEQYF.

The V call is TRBV7-2, the J call TRBJ2-3; D is possibly TRBD2 (5 bases). The germline V gene has CDR1 SGHTA and CDR2 FQGNSA. Trimming removed 1 base at V and 3 bases at J, with 11 bases between. This CDR3 spans 15 amino acids. The CDR3 spells CASSLGEIGTDTQYF. For the CDR3, the DNA is TGTGCCAGCAGCTTAGGGGAGATAGGGACAGATACGCAGTATTTT.

The chain links TRBV18 to TRBJ1-6, with TRBD1 matching over 12 bases. In germline, CDR1 is KGHSH, CDR2 LQKENI. The trim removed 3 bases at V and 7 bases at J, leaving 4 bases unmatched. The CDR3 extends over 16 amino acids. CDR3 region: CASSPGTGGVNSPLHF. The CDR3 DNA follows: TGTGCCAGCTCACCCGGGACAGGGGGCGTAAATTCACCCCTCCACTTT.

The chain combines TRBV7-9 with TRBJ2-7, with TRBD2 matching 9 bases. The CDR3 spans 18 residues. Germline assignment: CDR1 SEHNR and CDR2 FQNEAQ (reference sequence). The trim removed 3 bases at V and 4 bases at J, leaving 16 bases unmatched. Here the CDR3 reads CASSFFRYSGRAGYEQYF. The CDR3 DNA follows: TGTGCCAGCAGCTTTTTCCGGTATAGCGGGAGAGCGGGGTACGAGCAGTACTTC.

This clone has a single count. The rearrangement joins TRBV7-9 to TRBJ1-3; D gene uncertain. Trimming left V 2 bases short and J 0 bases short, with 11 bases between. Germline CDR1 is SEHNR and CDR2 is FQNEAQ (reference sequence). The CDR3 is made up of 16 amino acids. CDR3 region: CASSLNSLGSGNTIYF. The CDR3 DNA is TGTGCCAGCAGCTTAAATTCTCTCGGCTCTGGAAACACCATATATTTT. The full variable domain, rest sourced from reference TRBV7-9 and TRBJ1-3, is DTGVSQNPRHKITKRGQNVTFRCDPISEHNRLYWYRQTLGQGPEFLTYFQNEAQLEKSRLLSDRFSAERPKGSFSTLEIQRTEQGDSAMYLCASSLNSLGSGNTIYFGEGSWLTVV.

This chain links TRBV19 with TRBJ1-5; 8 positions agree with TRBD1. Germline V gene data show CDR1 as LNHDA and CDR2 as SQIVND (reference sequence). J was trimmed by 3 bases and V by 8 bases; bases with no gene match: 3. This CDR3 has 13 residues. CDR3 sequence: CASGDRPNQPQHF. As DNA, the CDR3 is TGTGCCAGTGGGGACAGGCCCAATCAGCCCCAGCATTTT.

The chain has TRBV6-5 and TRBJ1-1; maybe TRBD1 (6 bases). CDR1 is MNHEY and CDR2 is SVGAGI in the germline V gene. Trimming took off 5 bases at V and 4 bases at J, with 14 bases between the two ends. This CDR3 has 14 amino acids. CDR3 sequence reads: CASSQTRGVTEAFF. The CDR3 coding sequence is TGTGCCAGCAGTCAGACCAGGGGAGTCACTGAAGCTTTCTTT.

This chain connects TRBV12-3 or TRBV12-4 to TRBJ2-7, with a tentative D call TRBD2 (6 bases). V dropped 5 bases and J dropped 6 bases, with 14 bases sitting between them. The CDR3 totals 13 residues. The CDR3 loop is CASSPGLSLEQYF. The CDR3 bases are TGTGCCAGCAGTCCGGGACTCTCTCTCGAGCAGTACTTC.

The chain couples TRBV6-2 or TRBV6-3 to TRBJ2-3; maybe TRBD2 (5 bases). The CDR3 has 18 residues. Per the germline V gene, CDR1 is MNHEY and CDR2 is SVGEGT. The V gene lost 0 bases and the J gene lost 0 bases, with 16 bases spanning the gap. The CDR3 region has the DNA TGTGCCAGCAGTTACTCGATAGGTTTGCGGACTAGCACAGATACGCAGTATTTT. Amino acids: CASSYSIGLRTSTDTQYF.

This clone has only a few counts. The chain recombines TRBV7-9 with TRBJ2-1; tentative D call: TRBD1 (6 bases). Trimming left V 5 bases short and J 4 bases short, with 15 bases between. This CDR3 is 15 amino acids long. Germline-derived CDR1 and CDR2 are SEHNR and FQNEAQ (reference sequence). The CDR3 reads CASSLQGTGYNEQFF. The DNA of the CDR3 is TGTGCCAGCAGCCTACAGGGAACGGGGTACAATGAGCAGTTCTTC.

J is TRBJ2-2 and V is TRBV4-1, with TRBD2 matching 13 bases. Germline V gives CDR1 MGHRA, CDR2 YSYEKL. The CDR3 extends over 22 amino acids. With 4 bases clipped from V and 2 bases from J, the junction kept 19 bases outside the gene matches. CDR3 amino acids: CASSPLVLPGLAGFPNTGELFF. The CDR3 DNA reads TGCGCCAGCAGCCCCCTCGTGTTACCGGGACTAGCGGGGTTTCCTAACACCGGGGAGCTGTTTTTT.

This clone was detected once. This chain uses TRBV7-2 with TRBJ2-3; tentative D call: TRBD2 (5 bases). This CDR3 is built from 16 residues. The V end lost 2 bases, the J end lost 4 bases, and 16 bases lay between the germline ends. Germline V lookup: CDR1 SGHTA, CDR2 FQGNSA. CDR3 nucleotide sequence: TGTGCCAGCAGCTTAAAGGAGATGTTTAGCGCAGATACGCAGTATTTT. It yields the protein CASSLKEMFSADTQYF.